This T cell receptor (beta chain) emerged from a study of blood T cell repertoires in COVID-19. Study details: Donors in the United States, Italy and Spain gave samples during acute or convalescent COVID-19. Sources were T cells, B-cell-depleted T cells, or PBMCs; the material itself was cDNA or gDNA.

The germline gives CDR1 GTSNPN, CDR2 SVGIG (reference sequence). The germline V and J ends were trimmed by 1 base and 6 bases, with 9 bases remaining between them. This CDR3 contains 12 residues. In the original processing: Estimated nucleated cell counts came from reference gene primer amplification. The protocol was immunoSEQ multiplex PCR, while the TCRdb copy is restricted to in-frame clones and leaves out a portion. V, J and clone size are those of that table, while D and trimming were read from the DNA. The sample carries roughly 200,000 clones, 75% to 90% recorded once. The rearrangement links TRBV30 to TRBJ1-2; the D gene is possibly TRBD1 (5 bases). The sequence derives from a woman aged 55-69 years with acute or convalescent COVID-19. Sequencing was carried out using peripheral blood. CDR3 in DNA: TGTGCCTGGAGTGACAGGAGGGATGGCTACACCTTC. This codes for CAWSDRRDGYTF.